The 21 T cell receptor beta chains in this list originate from one sample, sequenced in a study of blood T cell repertoires in COVID-19. Some clones are missing from TCRdb's copy, which holds only in-frame ones; the method was immunoSEQ multiplex PCR. The sample carries hundreds of thousands of clones, 83% recorded once. Sequencing was carried out using peripheral blood. The source of these receptors is a woman aged 45-65 years with acute or convalescent COVID-19.

The V gene is TRBV28, the J gene TRBJ2-5, with 10 bases matching TRBD2. This CDR3 has 15 residues. J was trimmed by 5 bases and V by 1 base; bases with no gene match: 4. Germline assignment: CDR1 MDHEN and CDR2 SYDVKM. CDR3 sequence (DNA): TGTGCCAGCAGTTTATTCAGAGCGGGAGGGGAGACCCAGTACTTC. Translating it yields CASSLFRAGGETQYF.

The chain combines TRBV3-1 (or the pseudogene TRBV3-2) with TRBJ2-1; a weak D match, TRBD1 (5 bases). The CDR3 covers 14 residues. In germline, CDR1 is LGHDT, CDR2 YNNKEL (reference sequence). Trimming stripped 6 bases from V and 1 base from J, with 10 bases between. CDR3 sequence reads: CASSRRGSYNEQFF. CDR3 sequence (DNA): TGTGCCAGCAGTCGTAGGGGTTCCTACAATGAGCAGTTCTTC.

The chain couples TRBV6-5 to TRBJ2-2; D not certain. CDR1 is MNHEY and CDR2 is SVGAGI in the germline V gene. Trimming pared 6 bases from V and 3 bases from J, leaving 14 bases between. CDR3 length: 15 residues. The CDR3 DNA is TGTGCCAGCAGGTCGACCGAGGTATACACCGGGGAGCTGTTTTTT. This translates into CASRSTEVYTGELFF.

This chain uses TRBV6-1 with TRBJ1-5; 12 bases align to TRBD1. The CDR3 has 19 amino acids. V shed 4 bases and J 1 base; nucleotides not matched to a gene: 11. CDR1 MNHNS and CDR2 SASEGT come from the germline V gene. The CDR3 loop reads CASSAQRDRGRRSNQPQHF. Here the CDR3 DNA reads TGTGCCAGCAGTGCCCAAAGGGACAGGGGGCGGCGGAGCAATCAGCCCCAGCATTTT.

The chain uses TRBV19 and TRBJ2-1; 15 bases match TRBD2. The CDR3 length is 16 residues. CDR1 LNHDA and CDR2 SQIVND come from the germline V gene (reference sequence). V dropped 5 bases and J dropped 7; count of bases not matched to a gene: 6. The CDR3, as DNA: TGTGCCAGTAGTGTGCCCGGGACTAGCGGGGGGAATGAGCAGTTCTTC. Encoded protein: CASSVPGTSGGNEQFF.

The V gene is TRBV27, the J gene TRBJ2-7; TRBD2 agrees at 8 bases. This CDR3 has 14 amino acids. Germline V lookup: CDR1 MNHEY, CDR2 SMNVEV (reference sequence). Trimming took 3 bases from V and 6 from J; bases not matched to a gene: 7. For the CDR3, the DNA is TGTGCCAGCAGTTTGGGTCGGCGGGAGGCCGAGCAGTACTTC. Translating it yields CASSLGRREAEQYF.

V gene TRBV18 combines with J gene TRBJ1-3; D is unclear. With 3 bases removed from V and 0 bases from J, the gap between germline ends came to 12 bases. The CDR3 covers 16 residues. Germline CDR1 reads KGHSH; CDR2 reads LQKENI. This chain's CDR3 is CASSPSALPSGNTIYF. CDR3 sequence (DNA): TGTGCCAGCTCACCGAGCGCGTTACCCTCTGGAAACACCATATATTTT.

The chain uses TRBV11-2 and TRBJ2-1; possible D gene TRBD2, 5 bases. Per the germline V gene, CDR1 is SGHAT and CDR2 is FQNNGV. CDR3 length: 18 residues. The V end lost 1 base, the J end lost 6 bases, and 22 bases lay between the germline ends. The chain's CDR3 is CASSLARDLNSLSNEQFF. In DNA, the CDR3 is TGTGCCAGCAGCTTAGCCCGGGATTTAAATAGCCTTAGCAATGAGCAGTTCTTC.

The sample holds a few counts of this clone. The V and J genes are TRBV19 and TRBJ1-2; D is possibly TRBD1 (6 bases). V was clipped by 6 bases and J by 2 bases, with 13 bases between them. The CDR3 runs 14 residues. Germline CDR1 and CDR2: LNHDA and SQIVND (reference sequence). DNA for the CDR3: TGTGCCAGTAGGCTACAGGGCGGAAACTATGGCTACACCTTC. This codes for CASRLQGGNYGYTF.

This chain links TRBV9 with TRBJ2-2; TRBD2 aligns across 8 bases. Germline assignment: CDR1 SGDLS and CDR2 YYNGEE. The trim removed 0 bases at V and 5 bases at J, leaving 6 bases unmatched. The CDR3 covers 16 residues. As DNA, the CDR3 is TGTGCCAGCAGCGTAGGAGGGACTAGTATTACCGGGGAGCTGTTTTTT. This codes for CASSVGGTSITGELFF. The full variable domain, its missing parts supplied by reference TRBV9 and TRBJ2-2, is DSGVTQTPKHLITATGQRVTLRCSPRSGDLSVYWYQQSLDQGLQFLIQYYNGEERAKGNILERFSAQQFPDLHSELNLSSLELGDSALYFCASSVGGTSITGELFFGEGSRLTVL.

The V call is TRBV7-2, the J call TRBJ1-5; the D gene is possibly TRBD1 (5 bases). Germline V gene lookup returns CDR1 SGHTA and CDR2 FQGNSA. The length of the CDR3 is 13 residues. V lost 4 bases, J lost 6 bases, and 10 bases lay in between. The CDR3 DNA is TGTGCCAGCAGCTCCAATACAGGTCAGCCCCAGCATTTT. This gives the protein CASSSNTGQPQHF.

The chain employs TRBV19 and TRBJ2-7, with 10 positions matching TRBD1. Unmatched junction bases numbered 8, after V lost 4 bases and J lost 2 bases. Germline V gene lookup returns CDR1 LNHDA and CDR2 SQIVND (reference sequence). The CDR3 covers 16 residues. In DNA, the CDR3 is TGTGCCAGTAGTACCCTTTCGGGACAGGGGCCCTACGAGCAGTACTTC. Translating gives CASSTLSGQGPYEQYF.

V is TRBV29-1 and J is TRBJ2-1; perhaps TRBD2 as D (5 bases). The CDR3 is 11 amino acids. Germline values: CDR1 SQVTM, CDR2 ANQGSEA. V lost 8 bases and J 5 bases, leaving 10 bases between the germline ends. The CDR3, as DNA: TGCAGCCCCTTCGGGGACAATGAGCAGTTCTTC. Its translation: CSPFGDNEQFF.

This chain links TRBV5-1 with TRBJ2-7, with 10 positions matching TRBD2. The CDR3 has 14 residues. CDR1 is SGHRS and CDR2 is YFSETQ in the germline V gene. Trimming removed 4 bases from V and 3 bases from J; junction bases left unmatched: 4. The CDR3 sequence is CASSLSGRGYEQYF. For the CDR3, the DNA is TGCGCCAGCAGCCTGAGCGGGAGGGGCTACGAGCAGTACTTC.

The chain recombines TRBV10-3 with TRBJ1-4, with D possibly TRBD1 on 6 matching bases. The V and J ends lost 3 bases and 8 bases respectively, with 16 bases between them. This CDR3 is built from 15 residues. CDR1 is ENHRY, CDR2 SYGVKD, per germline. In DNA form, the CDR3 reads TGTGCCATCAGTGACGGACAGCAAGAGGGGGAAAAACTGTTTTTT. Its protein is CAISDGQQEGEKLFF.

The rearrangement uses TRBV7-2 and TRBJ2-5; 13 nucleotides match TRBD2. This CDR3 is 17 amino acids long. V was pared by 5 bases and J by 2 bases, with 8 bases of the junction left unmatched. Germline CDR1 reads SGHTA; CDR2 reads FQGNSA. CDR3 region: CASSVRLAGGLQETQYF. The DNA of the CDR3 is TGTGCCAGCAGCGTAAGACTAGCGGGAGGTCTACAAGAGACCCAGTACTTC. The full variable domain, its missing parts supplied by reference TRBV7-2 and TRBJ2-5, is GAGVSQSPSNKVTEKGKDVELRCDPISGHTALYWYRQSLGQGLEFLIYFQGNSAPDKSGLPSDRFSAERTGGSVSTLTIQRTQQEDSAVYLCASSVRLAGGLQETQYFGPGTRLLVL.

The V gene is TRBV5-4, the J gene TRBJ1-4, with a tentative D call TRBD1 (6 bases). CDR3 length: 14 amino acids. Germline loops: CDR1 SGHNT, CDR2 YYREEE (reference sequence). The V end lost 0 bases, the J end lost 8 bases, and 11 bases lay between the germline ends. The CDR3 DNA reads TGTGCCAGCAGCTTGGACAGGGTCGAAGAAAAACTGTTTTTT. This codes for CASSLDRVEEKLFF.

V and J are TRBV19 and TRBJ1-1; a weak D match, TRBD1 (5 bases). CDR3 length: 13 residues. V was pared by 4 bases and J by 5 bases, with 11 bases between. Germline V gene data show CDR1 as LNHDA and CDR2 as SQIVND (reference sequence). The chain's CDR3 is CASSRPGGTEAFF. The CDR3 DNA reads as TGTGCCAGTAGTAGGCCCGGGGGGACTGAAGCTTTCTTT.

This clone has just one count. This chain uses TRBV11-3 with TRBJ1-4; TRBD1 is a possible D gene (5 bases). CDR3 length: 15 amino acids. Trimming took 5 bases from V and 5 from J, leaving 15 bases between them. CDR1 is SGHNT and CDR2 is YENEEA in the germline V gene. The CDR3 DNA reads as TGTGCCAGCAGCGGAATAGGTAGGGGAAATGAAAAACTGTTTTTT. Protein product: CASSGIGRGNEKLFF.

This clone has a handful of counts. V and J are TRBV24-1 and TRBJ2-1; a possible D gene is TRBD1 (5 bases). V lost 4 bases and J 5 bases, leaving 11 bases between the germline ends. The V gene's germline CDR1 is KGHDR and CDR2 SFDVKD. This CDR3 spans 14 amino acids. This chain's CDR3 is CATSDPWGNNEQFF. As DNA, the CDR3 is TGTGCCACCAGTGACCCTTGGGGCAACAATGAGCAGTTCTTC.

As regards this clone: Other DNA sequences in the sample encode the same CDR3. The gene calls are TRBV29-1 and TRBJ1-1; 7 bases map to TRBD1. The CDR3 totals 10 residues. CDR1 and CDR2 from the germline V gene are SQVTM and ANQGSEA. The V and J ends lost 5 bases and 8 bases, in that order; junction bases with no gene match: 2. The CDR3 protein is CSVLTGEAFF. The CDR3 nucleotides are TGCAGCGTTTTGACAGGGGAAGCTTTCTTT.